The 5 T cell receptor beta chains in this list originate from one sample, sequenced in a study of blood T cells in healthy people across ages. The second PCR ran about 6 to 11 cycles with a sample-barcoded 5' primer and J-beta primers. TCRdb passed the 5' RACE reads through MiXCR, listing each CDR3 protein once. The table records more than 700,000 distinct CDR3 sequences, 53% of them present only once. Sample: blood. The receptors originated from a man older than 75 in good health.

In its sample, this clonotype was seen a few times. The chain is built from TRBV21-1 and TRBJ2-4; TRBD2 is the table's D call, not checked against the DNA. The J call may be incorrect, as the DNA end agrees better with TRBJ2-7. TRBV21-1 is termed a pseudogene. The CDR3 has 16 amino acids. The CDR3 is CASSRLAGARCYEQYF. The CDR3, as DNA: TGTGCCAGCAGCAGGCTAGCGGGAGCCCGCTGCTACGAGCAGTACTTC.

The rearrangement links TRBV29-1 to TRBJ2-1; D gene unclear. The germline V gene has CDR1 SQVTM and CDR2 ANQGSEA. The CDR3 is 14 amino acids. V dropped 4 bases and J dropped 5 bases, with 15 bases sitting between them. DNA of the CDR3: TGCAGCGTTGCTTTTGGGTCGCACAACAATGAGCAGTTCTTC. This sequence encodes CSVAFGSHNNEQFF.

A single count supports this clonotype. As DNA, the CDR3 is TGTGCCAGCAGTTTATTAGGGACAGGGACCGCGGATGAGCAGTTCTTC. It codes for CASSLLGTGTADEQFF. This chain links TRBV27 with TRBJ2-7; TRBD1 agrees at 9 bases. The last part of the DNA fits TRBJ2-1 better; the J call may be wrong. The CDR3 covers 16 residues. Germline V gene lookup returns CDR1 MNHEY and CDR2 SMNVEV (reference sequence).

This sequence joins TRBV6-5 and TRBJ2-1; D gene ambiguous. V was shortened by 3 bases and J by 6 bases, with 18 bases between the two germline ends. Germline V gives CDR1 MNHEY, CDR2 SVGAGI. The CDR3 sequence is 16 residues long. CDR3 protein: CASSYLSVGPVNEQFF. DNA for the CDR3: TGTGCCAGCAGTTATTTGTCGGTCGGCCCAGTCAATGAGCAGTTCTTC.

This clonotype was seen only a few times. This chain uses TRBV7-2 with TRBJ1-2; the D is unclear. The germline CDR1 and CDR2 sequences are SGHTA and FQGNSA. Trimming removed 5 bases from V and 3 bases from J, with 10 bases in between. This CDR3 has 13 amino acids. The CDR3 DNA reads as TGTGCCAGCAGCCCTGTAGAGTACTATGGCTACACCTTC. It yields the protein CASSPVEYYGYTF.